This entry lists 32 T cell receptor beta chains sequenced from one sample in a study of T cells in localized non-small cell lung cancer. TCRdb keeps only in-frame clones here, not all; method: immunoSEQ multiplex PCR. Of around 21,000 clones listed, about 80% are singletons. The sequenced sample was peripheral blood, obtained before any cancer treatment. All receptors derive from a man aged 35-75 years with stage I lung adenocarcinoma.

The V gene is TRBV28, the J gene TRBJ2-1, with TRBD2 matching 8 bases. J lost 7 bases, V lost 5 bases, and 7 bases had no gene match. Per the germline V gene, CDR1 is MDHEN and CDR2 is SYDVKM. The CDR3 loop spans 14 amino acids. The CDR3 DNA reads as TGTGCCAGCAGTCGACTAGCGCTCGGGAATGAGCAGTTCTTC. Translating it yields CASSRLALGNEQFF.

V is TRBV28 and J is TRBJ1-1; D is perhaps TRBD1 (5 bases). CDR3 length: 14 residues. Germline V gene sequence: CDR1 MDHEN, CDR2 SYDVKM. The germline V and J ends were trimmed by 4 bases and 1 base, with 10 bases remaining between them. The CDR3 region has the DNA TGTGCCAGCAGTTGGGGGGTGGGGAACACTGAAGCTTTCTTT. Encoded protein: CASSWGVGNTEAFF.

The genes are TRBV7-8 and TRBJ2-7, with D perhaps matching TRBD1 (6 bases). This CDR3 contains 15 residues. Germline V gene data show CDR1 as SGHVS and CDR2 as FQNEAQ. The V end lost 3 bases, the J end lost 3 bases, and 15 bases lay between the germline ends. CDR3 nucleotides: TGTGCCAGCAGCTTTACAGGGATACGAGGCTACGAGCAGTACTTC. Protein product: CASSFTGIRGYEQYF. The complete variable domain, with remaining parts taken from reference TRBV7-8 and TRBJ2-7, reads GAGVSQSPRYKVAKRGQDVALRCDPISGHVSLFWYQQALGQGPEFLTYFQNEAQLDKSGLPSDRFFAERPEGSVSTLKIQRTQQEDSAVYLCASSFTGIRGYEQYFGPGTRLTVT.

The chain uses TRBV5-4 and TRBJ2-2; D call uncertain. Trimming took off 4 bases at V and 4 bases at J, with 8 bases between the two ends. CDR1 SGHNT and CDR2 YYREEE come from the germline V gene (reference sequence). The CDR3 loop spans 13 amino acids. CDR3 in DNA: TGTGCCAGCAGCCCAGACACCACCGGGGAGCTGTTTTTT. The encoded protein is CASSPDTTGELFF.

This chain connects TRBV27 to TRBJ2-2, with D tentatively TRBD1 (6 bases). V was trimmed by 5 bases and J by 7 bases, leaving 14 bases between them. The CDR3 loop spans 14 amino acids. CDR1 is MNHEY, CDR2 SMNVEV, per germline (reference sequence). The CDR3 coding sequence is TGTGCCAGCAGTCCAGGGACAAGGGTCGGGGAGCTGTTTTTT. Protein product: CASSPGTRVGELFF.

The gene calls are TRBV6-5 and TRBJ1-2; 7 bases map to TRBD1. This CDR3 spans 14 amino acids. V trimming: 2 bases; J trimming: 11 bases; junction bases outside the gene matches: 11. Germline V gene sequence: CDR1 MNHEY, CDR2 SVGAGI. The CDR3 DNA sequence: TGTGCCAGCAGTTACACCCGGACAGGATCCCAATACACCTTC. Residues: CASSYTRTGSQYTF.

The V gene is TRBV28, the J gene TRBJ2-1; D is perhaps TRBD2 (5 bases). This CDR3 comprises 14 residues. V was trimmed by 4 bases and J by 8 bases, leaving 15 bases between them. Germline assignment: CDR1 MDHEN and CDR2 SYDVKM. The CDR3 nucleotides are TGTGCCAGCAGTTCACCCTACGGGGTTGATGAGCAGTTCTTC. Its protein is CASSSPYGVDEQFF.

The V gene is TRBV4-3, the J gene TRBJ1-1; 8 bases agree with TRBD1. V shed 4 bases and J 2 bases; nucleotides not matched to a gene: 12. Germline V lookup: CDR1 LGHNA, CDR2 YSLEER. The CDR3 extends over 17 amino acids. CDR3 coding DNA: TGCGCCAGCAGCCCGGACAGGGAAGGGGTATTCAACACTGAAGCTTTCTTT. Translation gives CASSPDREGVFNTEAFF.

The chain couples TRBV27 to TRBJ1-6; 9 bases line up with TRBD1. Germline V gene sequence: CDR1 MNHEY, CDR2 SMNVEV (reference sequence). Unmatched junction bases numbered 6, after V lost 10 bases and J lost 5 bases. The CDR3 is made up of 14 amino acids. The CDR3 region is CATGQGSNNSPLHF. For the CDR3, the DNA is TGTGCCACGGGACAGGGATCGAATAATTCACCCCTCCACTTT.

The gene calls are TRBV19 and TRBJ1-5, with D possibly TRBD1 on 5 matching bases. The CDR3 covers 15 residues. CDR1 LNHDA and CDR2 SQIVND come from the germline V gene (reference sequence). Trimming cost V 5 bases and J 5 bases, with 16 bases left between them. The CDR3 is CASSLFSGAYQPQHF. CDR3 coding DNA: TGTGCCAGTAGTCTTTTTAGCGGGGCCTATCAGCCCCAGCATTTT.

V is TRBV5-1 and J is TRBJ2-1; D call uncertain. The CDR3 length is 11 residues. Germline CDR1 reads SGHRS; CDR2 reads YFSETQ. Deletions cut 7 bases from V and 3 bases from J, with 5 bases between. Here the CDR3 reads CASADYNEQFF. The DNA of the CDR3 is TGCGCCAGCGCCGACTACAATGAGCAGTTCTTC.

This chain links TRBV27 with TRBJ2-3; D call uncertain. The length of the CDR3 is 11 residues. Looked up from germline, CDR1 is MNHEY and CDR2 is SMNVEV (reference sequence). Trimming cost V 2 bases and J 3 bases, with 0 bases left between them. The CDR3: CASSLTDTQYF. CDR3 bases: TGTGCCAGCAGTTTAACAGATACGCAGTATTTT.

This chain connects TRBV18 to TRBJ2-1, with D possibly being TRBD1 (6 bases). Germline CDR1 is KGHSH and CDR2 is LQKENI. CDR3 length equals 16 residues. With 2 bases removed from V and 5 bases from J, the gap between germline ends came to 16 bases. CDR3 nucleotides: TGTGCCAGCTCACCAGAATCGCAGGGGCCCAACAATGAGCAGTTCTTC. Its translation is CASSPESQGPNNEQFF.

The chain joins TRBV7-2 to TRBJ1-2; possible D gene TRBD1, 6 bases. V was pared by 5 bases and J by 2 bases, with 21 bases between. Germline-derived CDR1 and CDR2 are SGHTA and FQGNSA. This CDR3 contains 17 residues. The CDR3 sequence: CASSANLRTASNYGYTF. The CDR3 DNA is TGTGCCAGCAGCGCAAACCTCCGGACAGCCTCGAACTATGGCTACACCTTC.

The chain combines TRBV6-1 with TRBJ2-7, with D uncertain. The CDR3 contains 13 residues. Germline CDR1 MNHNS, CDR2 SASEGT. Trimming pared 4 bases from V and 2 bases from J, leaving 9 bases between. CDR3: CASSVLSPYEQYF. DNA of the CDR3: TGTGCCAGCAGTGTCCTGTCTCCCTACGAGCAGTACTTC.

This chain connects TRBV9 to TRBJ1-1; D gene ambiguous. Deletions cut 3 bases from V and 1 base from J, with 10 bases between. Germline assignment: CDR1 SGDLS and CDR2 YYNGEE. The CDR3 consists of 14 residues. CDR3 bases: TGTGCCAGCAGCGCCAAGTGGGGGAACACTGAAGCTTTCTTT. Its translation: CASSAKWGNTEAFF.

This chain uses TRBV4-2 with TRBJ1-2; TRBD1 aligns across 7 bases. Losses at the gene ends were 5 bases for V and 6 bases for J; bases not matched to a gene: 9. The CDR3 sequence is 14 residues long. The germline gives CDR1 LGHNA, CDR2 YNFKEQ. This CDR3 reads CASSSRQGYDGYTF. DNA of the CDR3: TGTGCCAGCAGCAGCAGACAGGGATACGATGGCTACACCTTC.

The V gene is TRBV7-2, the J gene TRBJ2-1, with D unclear. The V gene lost 5 bases and the J gene lost 0 bases, with 5 bases spanning the gap. This CDR3 contains 13 residues. CDR1 is SGHTA and CDR2 is FQGNSA in the germline V gene. CDR3 loop: CASSPGSYNEQFF. The CDR3 DNA reads TGTGCCAGCAGCCCAGGCTCCTACAATGAGCAGTTCTTC.

The table lists this clone with a few counts. The genes are TRBV5-5 and TRBJ2-7; possibly TRBD2 for D (6 bases). The CDR3 sequence is 14 residues long. Germline V lookup: CDR1 SGHKS, CDR2 YYEKEE (reference sequence). Between the trimmed V and J ends, which lost 0 bases and 4 bases, there was a span of 11 bases. The CDR3: CASSLEEGRYEQYF. The CDR3 DNA reads as TGTGCCAGCAGCTTGGAGGAGGGACGTTACGAGCAGTACTTC.

J is TRBJ2-7 and V is TRBV11-1; 7 nucleotides line up with TRBD2. The CDR3 runs to 15 residues. V dropped 3 bases and J dropped 4; count of bases not matched to a gene: 9. The germline CDR1 and CDR2 sequences are SGHAT and FQDESV (reference sequence). As DNA, the CDR3 is TGTGCCAGCAGCTTCCACCCTAGCGGACCATACGAGCAGTACTTC. It yields the protein CASSFHPSGPYEQYF.

V and J are TRBV19 and TRBJ2-1, with 8 bases that match TRBD1. The CDR3 consists of 15 residues. V was clipped by 3 bases and J by 1 base; unmatched bases: 2. Germline loops: CDR1 LNHDA, CDR2 SQIVND (reference sequence). As DNA, the CDR3 is TGTGCCAGTAGTATCACAGGGGGGTCCTACAATGAGCAGTTCTTC. As protein: CASSITGGSYNEQFF.

This clone was detected a few times. V gene TRBV15 combines with J gene TRBJ2-1; no reliable D call. The CDR3 sequence is 13 residues long. Germline CDR1 and CDR2: LNHNV and YYDKDF (reference sequence). V lost 5 bases and J lost 0, with 5 bases in between. CDR3 protein: CATSPRSYNEQFF. DNA of the CDR3: TGTGCCACCAGCCCCCGCTCCTACAATGAGCAGTTCTTC. Supplemented by reference TRBV15 and TRBJ2-1, the full variable domain reads DAMVIQNPRYQVTQFGKPVTLSCSQTLNHNVMYWYQQKSSQAPKLLFHYYDKDFNNEADTPDNFQSRRPNTSFCFLDIRSPGLGDTAMYLCATSPRSYNEQFFGPGTRLTVL.

This clone has only a few counts. The chain uses TRBV4-2 and TRBJ2-7, with D unclear. Germline V gene sequence: CDR1 LGHNA, CDR2 YNFKEQ. This CDR3 region has 15 residues. The V end was cut by 0 bases, the J end by 1 base, with 10 bases between. In DNA, the CDR3 is TGTGCCAGCAGCCAAGAAGGTTCGGAATCCTACGAGCAGTACTTC. It yields the protein CASSQEGSESYEQYF.

This chain's CDR3 is CASSPSSYLAGDTDTQYF. The CDR3 DNA reads TGTGCCAGCAGTCCGTCATCCTATCTAGCGGGGGATACAGATACGCAGTATTTT. The V gene is TRBV27, the J gene TRBJ2-3; 10 nucleotides agree with TRBD2. The junction had 14 bases not matched to a gene; V was cut back by 5 bases and J by 3 bases. Looked up from germline, CDR1 is MNHEY and CDR2 is SMNVEV (reference sequence). The CDR3 runs to 18 residues.

V gene TRBV6-5 combines with J gene TRBJ2-5, with TRBD2 matching over 7 bases. There are 13 residues in the CDR3. Germline lookup yields CDR1 MNHEY and CDR2 SVGAGI. V shed 8 bases, J shed 4 bases, and the junction held 7 bases outside the gene matches. In DNA, the CDR3 is TGTGCCAGCCGGTTAGCGGGCGGAGAGACCCAGTACTTC. Its protein product is CASRLAGGETQYF.

This clone was observed a handful of times. The V call is TRBV28, the J call TRBJ1-5; no firm D call. CDR3 length: 12 residues. Deletions cut 6 bases from V and 6 bases from J, with 9 bases between. Germline CDR1 reads MDHEN; CDR2 reads SYDVKM. The CDR3 loop reads CASRPQVQPQHF. As DNA, the CDR3 is TGTGCCAGCAGACCCCAGGTTCAGCCCCAGCATTTT.

The J gene is TRBJ2-6, the V gene TRBV19; the D call may be TRBD1 or TRBD2 (5 bases each). The germline CDR1 and CDR2 sequences are LNHDA and SQIVND (reference sequence). The CDR3 sequence is 17 residues long. V was trimmed by 3 bases and J by 1 base, leaving 13 bases between them. The CDR3 DNA follows: TGTGCCAGTAGTATTGGGGGTGTGAGGTCTGGGGCCAACGTCCTGACTTTC. It yields the protein CASSIGGVRSGANVLTF.

The V call is TRBV28, the J call TRBJ2-3; D remains unclear. Germline CDR1 is MDHEN and CDR2 is SYDVKM. The CDR3 contains 19 residues. The V gene lost 5 bases and the J gene lost 0 bases, with 24 bases spanning the gap. The CDR3 region has the DNA TGTGCCAGCAGTGGCCGAAAATTGAGAGCAGAAGATAGCACAGATACGCAGTATTTT. This sequence encodes CASSGRKLRAEDSTDTQYF.

The chain carries TRBV4-3 and TRBJ2-5; 10 bases match TRBD2. The CDR3 is made up of 19 amino acids. After removal of 4 bases from V and 0 bases from J, the junction contained 14 bases not matched to a gene. The V gene's germline CDR1 is LGHNA and CDR2 YSLEER. The CDR3 loop reads CASSRLKGLAGEYQETQYF. CDR3 coding DNA: TGCGCCAGCAGCCGCCTGAAGGGCCTAGCGGGGGAATACCAAGAGACCCAGTACTTC.

The rearrangement links TRBV7-9 to TRBJ1-4, with a tentative D call TRBD1 (5 bases). Germline V gives CDR1 SEHNR, CDR2 FQNEAQ (reference sequence). Trimming cost V 0 bases and J 7 bases, with 15 bases left between them. The CDR3 is 16 residues long. In DNA form, the CDR3 reads TGTGCCAGCAGCTTAGCTACAGGTGGCGTAAGTGAAAAACTGTTTTTT. Translating it yields CASSLATGGVSEKLFF.

V and J are TRBV4-1 and TRBJ2-7, with 7 bases lining up with TRBD1. Looked up from germline, CDR1 is MGHRA and CDR2 is YSYEKL. V was clipped by 2 bases and J by 7 bases; unmatched bases: 14. This CDR3 region has 16 residues. DNA of the CDR3: TGCGCCAGCAGCCAATCTCTCCTACGGACGGACAGGGAGCAGTACTTC. This translates into CASSQSLLRTDREQYF.

The chain has TRBV6-5 and TRBJ2-5; 12 bases are a match to TRBD2. V lost 5 bases, J lost 4 bases, and 5 bases stayed unmatched. This CDR3 has 15 amino acids. Germline-derived CDR1 and CDR2 are MNHEY and SVGAGI. The CDR3 DNA reads as TGTGCCAGCAGTCCACCGGGACTAGCGGGAGAGACCCAGTACTTC. Its translation is CASSPPGLAGETQYF.